This is a list of T cell receptor beta chains from one sample in a study of radiotherapy plus CTLA-4 blockade in lung cancer. Libraries were prepared by immunoSEQ multiplex PCR; TCRdb keeps only in-frame clonotypes and omits some of them. The table has around 100,000 clones, about four fifths seen once. The sequencing used peripheral blood, collected from a patient treated with radiotherapy plus ipilimumab. These receptors were collected from a human donor with non-small cell lung cancer that progressed on radiotherapy plus ipilimumab. Some clones in this sample may be carry-over from other donors' samples. The CDR3 runs from the conserved cysteine through the conserved F or W. Fields, in order: D gene, V gene, clone size, J gene, CDR3 protein, CDR3 DNA. D genes are given only for firm matches. Clone size is not always given. Where it is, it says once, few, many or a class for expanded clones.

>NA|TRBV5-1|NA|TRBJ1-1
CASSWAGLNTEAFF
TGCGCCAGCAGTTGGGCAGGTTTGAACACTGAAGCTTTCTTT
>NA|TRBV6-5|NA|TRBJ1-6
CASSPYSSPNSPLHF
TGTGCCAGCAGTCCCTACTCGTCGCCTAATTCACCCCTCCACTTT
>NA|TRBV7-3|NA|TRBJ2-5
CASSPSTSWGQYF
TGTGCCAGCAGCCCTTCGACCTCTTGGGGCCAGTACTTC
>TRBD2|TRBV11-2|once|TRBJ2-5
CASSERLAGVETQYF
TGTGCCAGCAGCGAGAGACTAGCGGGGGTGGAGACCCAGTACTTC
>TRBD1|TRBV27|NA|TRBJ1-4
CASSPLLGDRGREKLFF
TGTGCCAGCAGTCCCCTCCTCGGGGACAGGGGGCGCGAAAAACTGTTTTTT
>NA|TRBV5-1|NA|TRBJ2-3
CASSFSGPDTQYF
NA
>NA|TRBV28|NA|TRBJ2-7
CASSLPGESSEQYF
TGTGCCAGCAGTTTACCAGGGGAATCCTCCGAGCAGTACTTC
>NA|TRBV7-2|NA|TRBJ1-6
CASSLDLSSSYNSPLHF
TGTGCCAGCAGCTTAGATCTAAGTAGCTCCTATAATTCACCCCTCCACTTT
>TRBD2|TRBV7-9|NA|TRBJ2-2
CASTFSTSGGVGELFF
TGTGCCAGCACCTTTTCGACTAGCGGGGGCGTCGGGGAGCTGTTTTTT
>NA|TRBV28|NA|TRBJ2-1
CASSFQGSYNEQFF
TGTGCCAGCAGTTTTCAGGGATCCTACAATGAGCAGTTCTTC
>TRBD2|TRBV9|few|TRBJ2-3
CASSVSSGISTDTQYF
TGTGCCAGCAGCGTTTCTAGCGGGATTAGCACAGATACGCAGTATTTT
>TRBD1|TRBV6-5|NA|TRBJ2-7
CASSYHGTGRIEQYF
TGTGCCAGCAGTTACCACGGGACAGGGAGGATCGAGCAGTACTTC
>NA|TRBV19|few|TRBJ1-2
CASSISSAGYTF
TGTGCCAGTAGTATCTCCAGTGCTGGCTACACCTTC
>TRBD1|TRBV5-4|NA|TRBJ2-2
CASSPRDRATGELFF
TGTGCCAGCAGCCCACGGGACAGGGCCACCGGGGAGCTGTTTTTT
>NA|TRBV6-4|NA|TRBJ2-1
CASSDSAGSYNEQFF
TGTGCCAGCAGTGACTCAGCGGGCTCCTACAATGAGCAGTTCTTC
>NA|TRBV9|NA|TRBJ1-6
CASSVASSYNSPLHF
TGTGCCAGCAGCGTAGCCAGTAGTTATAATTCACCCCTCCACTTT
>NA|TRBV15|NA|TRBJ1-3
CATSRDFSSGNTIYF
TGTGCCACCAGCAGAGATTTCAGCTCCGGAAACACCATATATTTT
>NA|TRBV27|NA|TRBJ2-4
CASSKDLENIQYF
TGTGCCAGCAGCAAAGACTTGGAAAACATTCAGTACTTC
>TRBD1|TRBV7-2|NA|TRBJ2-1
CASSTDRGPYNEQFF
TGTGCCAGCAGCACCGACAGGGGGCCCTACAATGAGCAGTTCTTC
>TRBD1|TRBV5-7|NA|TRBJ2-3
CASSWVGAGGTDTQYF
TGTGCCAGCAGCTGGGTGGGAGCAGGGGGTACAGATACGCAGTATTTT
>NA|TRBV21-1|NA|TRBJ1-1
CASSHRRQNTEAFF
TGTGCCAGCAGCCACAGGAGACAGAACACTGAAGCTTTCTTT
>NA|TRBV7-8|NA|TRBJ1-6
CASSLAGSAIYNSPLHF
TGTGCCAGCAGCTTAGCCGGTAGCGCGATCTATAATTCACCCCTCCACTTT
>NA|TRBV27|NA|TRBJ2-1
CASRVPGVHEQFF
TGTGCCAGCCGAGTCCCGGGGGTCCATGAGCAGTTCTTC
>TRBD2|TRBV27|NA|TRBJ2-5
CASSVSSGEETQYF
TGTGCCAGCAGTGTGTCTAGCGGGGAAGAGACCCAGTACTTC
>TRBD1|TRBV11-2|NA|TRBJ1-2
CASSATGGSDGYTF
TGTGCCAGCAGCGCGACAGGGGGCTCAGATGGCTACACCTTC
>TRBD2|TRBV12-5|NA|TRBJ2-7
CAIQDGGDEQYF
TGTGCTATCCAGGACGGGGGGGACGAGCAGTACTTC
>NA|TRBV6-1|few|TRBJ1-1
CASREGTNTEAFF
TGTGCCAGCAGGGAAGGGACGAACACTGAAGCTTTCTTT
>NA|TRBV21-1|NA|TRBJ1-1
CASSKQNPANTEAFF
TGTGCCAGCAGCAAGCAGAACCCCGCTAACACTGAAGCTTTCTTT
>NA|TRBV27|few|TRBJ1-2
CASSLVGDYGYTF
TGTGCCAGCAGTTTAGTCGGAGACTATGGCTACACCTTC
>TRBD1|TRBV10-3|NA|TRBJ2-1
CAISVGTGASNEQFF
TGTGCCATCAGCGTAGGGACAGGGGCGTCCAATGAGCAGTTCTTC
>TRBD2|TRBV27|NA|TRBJ2-5
CASSFLAGGTVGSQYF
TGTGCCAGCAGTTTCCTAGCGGGGGGCACCGTCGGGTCCCAGTACTTC
>NA|TRBV2|NA|TRBJ1-2
CASTRDNYGYTF
TGTGCCAGCACCCGGGACAACTATGGCTACACCTTC
>TRBD1|TRBV6-5|NA|TRBJ1-6
CASRRDRAYNSPLHF
TGTGCCAGCAGAAGGGACAGGGCCTATAATTCACCCCTCCACTTT
>TRBD1|TRBV28|NA|TRBJ2-1
CASTGQGYEQFF
TGTGCCAGTACTGGACAGGGCTATGAGCAGTTCTTC
>NA|TRBV5-1|NA|TRBJ2-1
CASSLAEGEQFF
TGCGCCAGCAGCTTGGCCGAAGGTGAGCAGTTCTTC
>NA|TRBV6-5|NA|TRBJ2-7
CASSYGLAISYEQYF
TGTGCCAGCAGTTACGGGTTGGCCATATCCTACGAGCAGTACTTC